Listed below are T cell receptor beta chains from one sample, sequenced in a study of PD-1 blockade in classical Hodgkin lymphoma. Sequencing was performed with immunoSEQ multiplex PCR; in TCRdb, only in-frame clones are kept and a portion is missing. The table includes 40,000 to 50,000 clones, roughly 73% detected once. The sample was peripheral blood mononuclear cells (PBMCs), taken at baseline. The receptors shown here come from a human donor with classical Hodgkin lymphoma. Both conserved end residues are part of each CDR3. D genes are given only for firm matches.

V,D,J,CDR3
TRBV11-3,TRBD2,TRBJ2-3,CASKLTSGSTDTQYF
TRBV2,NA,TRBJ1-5,CASNGGVEQPQHF
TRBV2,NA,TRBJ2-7,CASSEWVGGRGSSYEQYF
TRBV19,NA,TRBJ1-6,CASSGRGNNSPLHF
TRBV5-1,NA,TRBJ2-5,CASSLELLGRLGQETQYF
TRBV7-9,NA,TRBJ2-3,CASSPGAFTDTQYF
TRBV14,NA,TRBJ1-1,CASSHQPDSAYTEAFF
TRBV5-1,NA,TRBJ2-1,CASSLEGDSTGNEQFF
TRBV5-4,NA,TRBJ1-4,CASSPRGTNEKLFF
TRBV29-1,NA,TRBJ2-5,CSVVRGRDQETQYF
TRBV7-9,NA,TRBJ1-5,CASSSSGPGHQPQHF
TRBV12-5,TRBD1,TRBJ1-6,CASGDRGHSPLHF
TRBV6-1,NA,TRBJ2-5,CASSEAGTYQETQYF
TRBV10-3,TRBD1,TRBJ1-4,CAISDMDRQNEKLFF
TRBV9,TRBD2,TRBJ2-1,CASSVGGGAPGSYNEQFF
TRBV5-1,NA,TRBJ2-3,CASSLAGSPTDTQYF
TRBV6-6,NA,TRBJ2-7,CASSYAGPSYEQYF
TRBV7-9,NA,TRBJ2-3,CAAGTGNTDTQYF
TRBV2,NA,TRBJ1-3,CASRKGRSSGNTIYF
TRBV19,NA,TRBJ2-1,CASSLWTAVDSYNEQFF
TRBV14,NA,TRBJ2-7,CASSPLSSGTRDEQYF
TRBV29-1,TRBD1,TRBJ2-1,CSVEMGQGGDEQFF
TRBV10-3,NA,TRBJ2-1,CAISQRGMGESYNEQFF
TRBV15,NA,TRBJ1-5,CATSRDRAEGSNQPQHF
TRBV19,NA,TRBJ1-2,CASSSKGRDGYTF
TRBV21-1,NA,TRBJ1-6,CNPGGPVRSSYNSPLHF
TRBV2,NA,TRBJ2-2,CASSDRVPGELFF
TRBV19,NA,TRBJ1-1,CASRTIYRDGNTEAFF
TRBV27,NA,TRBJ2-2,CASSFMWNTGELFF
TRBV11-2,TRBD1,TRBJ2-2,CASRAAMGQGGTGELFF
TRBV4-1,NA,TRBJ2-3,CASSQNSGTGTDTQYF
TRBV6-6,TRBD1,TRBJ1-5,CASSTLQGAYQPQHF
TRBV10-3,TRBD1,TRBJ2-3,CAISEYRDRGADTQYF
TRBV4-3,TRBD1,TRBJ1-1,CASSQDRQGDTEAFF
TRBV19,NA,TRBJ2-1,CASSIDSRGYSPYNEQFF
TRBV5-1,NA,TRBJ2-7,CASSQLDSSYEQYF
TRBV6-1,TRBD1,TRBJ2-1,CASSESRGQGRYEQFF
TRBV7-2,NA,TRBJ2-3,CASSLGALRLTDTQYF
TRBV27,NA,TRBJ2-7,CASSPRSLPYEQYF
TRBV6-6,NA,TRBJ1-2,CASSYADRYYGYTF
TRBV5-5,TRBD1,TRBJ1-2,CASSWGQGGGYTF
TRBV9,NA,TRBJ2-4,CASSVGVEDKNIQYF
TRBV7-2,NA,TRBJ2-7,CASSLSREAEQYF
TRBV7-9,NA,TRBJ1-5,CASSFKRDQPQHF
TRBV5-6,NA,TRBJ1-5,CASSLGVGIGQPQHF
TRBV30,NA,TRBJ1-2,CAWSVRGLSNYGYTF
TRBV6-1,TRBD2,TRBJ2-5,CASTLSGGSETQYF
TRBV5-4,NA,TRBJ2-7,CASSFPGQGSYEQYF
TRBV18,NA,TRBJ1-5,CASSPDAYYSNQPQHF
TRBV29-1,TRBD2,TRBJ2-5,CSVSSGEETQYF
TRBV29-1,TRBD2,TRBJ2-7,CSVELAGGLFYEQYF
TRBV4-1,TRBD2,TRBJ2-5,CASSQGITSGGVGETQYF
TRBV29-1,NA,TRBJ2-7,CSVAQTYEQYF
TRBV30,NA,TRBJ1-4,CAWRYRVVGEKLFF
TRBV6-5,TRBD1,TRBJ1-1,CASSYSPGTGNTEAFF